The sequence of this T cell receptor beta chain was determined in a study of immune cell composition in non-small cell lung cancer. The overall study: Most cases were lung adenocarcinoma or squamous cell carcinoma.

Trimming shortened V by 2 bases and J by 6 bases, and 5 bases separated the two germline ends. CDR1 and CDR2 from the germline V gene are MRHNA and SNTAGT. The CDR3 covers 12 residues. The protocol was immunoSEQ multiplex PCR, while the TCRdb copy is restricted to in-frame clones and leaves out a portion. The sample comprises over 6,000 clones, under 80% of which are singletons, and roughly 12% rests with the top ten. Comment on this clone: What it binds is unknown.

Study results and limitations: TIL tumour reactivity correlated with maximal tumour-associated clone frequency in adenocarcinoma.

The chain is built from TRBV6-4 and TRBJ2-1; D is unclear. Sequencing used lung tumor tissue. This TCR derives from a human donor with non-small cell lung cancer. The CDR3 DNA sequence: TGTGCCAGCAGTGACACGGGCAATGAGCAGTTCTTC. Its translation: CASSDTGNEQFF.